What follows describes a single TCR beta chain. This clonotype was detected ten times or more. It has no known antigen specificity. No much larger clone is present one base from it, and per-base qualities are unavailable. Amplification of TCR beta CDR3 regions was carried out from RNA transcripts. For the first round of RT-PCR on the TCR CDR3, the HTBI primer set was used together with the Qiagen OneStep RT-PCR kit. A second multiplex PCR round built the libraries, followed by size selection and purification. The libraries were sequenced on an Illumina HiSeq2000 using paired-end 100 bp reads. As for the original processing: Raw data were processed with SOAPnuke, discarding reads with adapters, uncalled bases, mean Phred below 15, or no exact constant-primer or identifier match. High-quality paired reads were merged with COPE v1.2.5, and unique nucleotide sequences were defined as clonotypes. MiTCR v1.1 was used to align the clonotypes against IMGT TRBV, TRBD and TRBJ reference segments. The analysis was restricted to V-J combinations with a frequency above 0.0001, which together covered 99% to 99.2% of the repertoires. A TCS score was defined as the ratio of F50 (clonal expansion) to E x V (chaos), with BLOSUM62-based TCRdist applied between CDR3 peptides within each V-J. Welch's t-statistics and random forest reduced around 550 V-J features to about 12, which were used in a naive Bayes classifier (R e1071). Thyroid-blood repertoire similarity was quantified with the Morisita-Horn index. TCRdb applied fastp at Q25 and MiXCR to the public reads, then kept only in-frame beta chains. Each entry is one CDR3 protein sequence, shown with its most common DNA and genes. What appears here as the V and J calls and clone size reflects TCRdb's work, not the paper's. In this sample the table shows 500,000 to 600,000 distinct CDR3 sequences, about 45% of which occur a single time. Clones ranked in the top ten supply about 43% of the sample.

These data originate in a study of T cells in Graves' hyperthyroidism and ophthalmopathy (dated by TCRdb to between 2018 and 2021). Study-level background: To identify distinguishing TCR V-J signatures, a discovery cohort of around 98 patients was used, comprising roughly 45 with Graves' ophthalmopathy and 55 to 65 with stable Graves' hyperthyroidism. The 100 or so discovery patients were randomly divided into training and test sets at a 7:3 ratio. The paper describes TCR Vbeta CDR3 sequencing of around 140 peripheral blood samples, made up of about 41 ophthalmopathy patients, approximately 73 hyperthyroidism patients and approximately 17 progressor patients. Thyroid tissue and blood T-cell repertoires from several Graves' hyperthyroidism patients were also compared in the study. Once sampling was done, hyperthyroidism patients were given methimazole at a starting dose of 30 mg daily, whereas ophthalmopathy patients were given high-dose intravenous methylprednisolone. An independent validation cohort of around 19 hyperthyroidism patients and 17 patients who later progressed to ophthalmopathy tested prospective prediction of ophthalmopathy.

The study at large found these results: No statistical method was used to fix the sample size in advance, and group allocation was not hidden from the investigators. A 13 V-J signature model separated ophthalmopathy from stable hyperthyroidism, with roughly 88% sensitivity and 81.08% specificity in cross-validation and 80%/75% in testing. In validation, the model predicted progression to ophthalmopathy with approximately 69% sensitivity and less than 80% specificity, a median of about six months before onset. Blood samples also contained most of the expanded thyroid clonotypes (frequency above 0.001), which suggests that blood repertoires may reflect thyroid immune responses.

The CDR3 covers 15 residues, taking in both the cysteine and the phenylalanine. Only the CDR3 portion is preserved as DNA: 45 bases, with reading frame beginning at the first base. A distance of 12 bases separates the germline ends of V and J, which lose 1 base and 3 bases respectively. CDR1 is given as SGHTA and CDR2 as FQGNSA, both from the germline V gene. Exclusion was applied to patients with uncontrolled infections, other autoimmune diseases, pregnancy or lactation. Diagnoses relied on clinical symptoms, serum thyroxine and TRAb, thyroid ultrasound and orbital computed tomography. Total RNA was extracted using Trizol reagent, and RNA quality was assessed on an Agilent 2100 Bioanalyzer.

Recombination joined TRBV7-2 with TRBJ1-2; the D gene assignment is ambiguous. Input material: peripheral blood or thyroid tissue (not recorded which). The TCR sequence derives from an adult woman with Graves' disease, either hyperthyroidism or ophthalmopathy (not recorded which). The nucleotide sequence is TGTGCCAGCAGCTTAGTTTTCAAGGAAGACTATGGCTACACCTTC. Its protein reads: CASSLVFKEDYGYTF. Extended through the reference TRBV7-2 and TRBJ1-2 proteins, this CDR3 yields the full variable domain: GAGVSQSPSNKVTEKGKDVELRCDPISGHTALYWYRQSLGQGLEFLIYFQGNSAPDKSGLPSDRFSAERTGGSVSTLTIQRTQQEDSAVYLCASSLVFKEDYGYTFGSGTRLTVV.